This T cell receptor (beta chain) was profiled in a study of control samples from healthy donors and cancer patients. Sequencing was performed with immunoSEQ multiplex PCR; in TCRdb, only in-frame clones are kept and a portion is missing. The profile shows approximately 170,000 clones, roughly 92% of them singletons. V trimming: 5 bases; J trimming: 3 bases; junction bases outside the gene matches: 3. CDR1 is MNHEY, CDR2 SVGEGT, per germline. The CDR3 sequence is 14 residues long. This clone was recorded a few times. This receptor was obtained from a man younger than 40 in good health. The V call is TRBV6-2 or TRBV6-3, the J call TRBJ2-2; 7 bases align to TRBD2. Source material: blood. The CDR3 sequence is CASSRLAYTGELFF. The CDR3 nucleotides read TGTGCCAGCAGTCGACTAGCTTACACCGGGGAGCTGTTTTTT.